The rows below give T cell receptor beta chains drawn from one sample of a study of blood T cell repertoires in COVID-19. Here immunoSEQ multiplex PCR was the method, and the copy in TCRdb shows in-frame clones only, minus some. Among some 97,000 clones listed, more than 85% were seen once. What was sequenced was peripheral blood. The source is a man aged 55 to 70 with acute or convalescent COVID-19. CDR3s include the opening cysteine and the closing phenylalanine or tryptophan. A D gene is named only where the DNA matches it firmly. Size tells how often a clone was seen (once, few, many) or the class of an expanded clone, and some rows leave it out.

J gene: TRBJ1-3; D gene: NA; V gene: TRBV4-1; clone size: NA; CDR3 DNA: TGCGCCAGCAGCCAAGAGGGCCAGCCAAACTCTGGAAACACCATATATTTT; CDR3 protein: CASSQEGQPNSGNTIYF
J gene: TRBJ2-2; D gene: TRBD1; V gene: TRBV19; clone size: NA; CDR3 DNA: TGTGCCGGCGGACAGGGGGCGTTCGGGGAGCTGTTTTTT; CDR3 protein: CAGGQGAFGELFF
J gene: TRBJ1-5; D gene: NA; V gene: TRBV27; clone size: once; CDR3 DNA: TGTGCCAGCAGTTTATCCGCCGGAGGGGCTGGCAATCAGCCCCAGCATTTT; CDR3 protein: CASSLSAGGAGNQPQHF
J gene: TRBJ1-1; D gene: NA; V gene: TRBV11-3; clone size: NA; CDR3 DNA: TGTGCCAGCAGTCGGGGTGGGGAGGACACTGAAGCTTTCTTT; CDR3 protein: CASSRGGEDTEAFF
J gene: TRBJ1-2; D gene: NA; V gene: TRBV29-1; clone size: NA; CDR3 DNA: TGCAGCGTTGAGTCTACGGCAGGCAACTATGGCTACACCTTC; CDR3 protein: CSVESTAGNYGYTF
J gene: TRBJ2-1; D gene: NA; V gene: TRBV6-1; clone size: NA; CDR3 DNA: TGTGCCAGCAGTGTCACAGGGATGGAGCAGTTCTTC; CDR3 protein: CASSVTGMEQFF
J gene: TRBJ2-5; D gene: NA; V gene: TRBV3-1/TRBV3-2; clone size: once; CDR3 DNA: TGTGCCAGCAGCCTCCACTTACAAGAGACCCAGTACTTC; CDR3 protein: CASSLHLQETQYF
J gene: TRBJ2-1; D gene: TRBD2; V gene: TRBV10-3; clone size: NA; CDR3 DNA: TGTGCCACCAACCCACTAGCGGGAGTCGCGAATGAGCAGTTCTTC; CDR3 protein: CATNPLAGVANEQFF
J gene: TRBJ2-7; D gene: TRBD2; V gene: TRBV9; clone size: once; CDR3 DNA: TGTGCCAGCAACCCTGGGACTAGCGCGTACGAGCAGTACTTC; CDR3 protein: CASNPGTSAYEQYF
J gene: TRBJ1-2; D gene: NA; V gene: TRBV5-1; clone size: NA; CDR3 DNA: TGCGCCAGCCGGCAGGATAACTATGGCTACACCTTC; CDR3 protein: CASRQDNYGYTF
J gene: TRBJ1-5; D gene: NA; V gene: TRBV6-1; clone size: NA; CDR3 DNA: TGTGCCAGCAGTGAACAAGGAGAGCATCAGCCCCAGCATTTT; CDR3 protein: CASSEQGEHQPQHF
J gene: TRBJ2-1; D gene: NA; V gene: TRBV3-1/TRBV3-2; clone size: few; CDR3 DNA: TGTGCCAGCAGCCAAGTTCAGGGCCCTAGGAATGAGCAGTTCTTC; CDR3 protein: CASSQVQGPRNEQFF
J gene: TRBJ2-3; D gene: TRBD1; V gene: TRBV2; clone size: NA; CDR3 DNA: TGTGCCAGCAGAGAGACAGGGATGGGCACAGATACGCAGTATTTT; CDR3 protein: CASRETGMGTDTQYF
J gene: TRBJ1-1; D gene: TRBD1; V gene: TRBV30; clone size: NA; CDR3 DNA: TGTGCCTGGAGCGCAAAGACAGGGGACAGGGACACTGAAGCTTTCTTT; CDR3 protein: CAWSAKTGDRDTEAFF
J gene: TRBJ2-3; D gene: TRBD2; V gene: TRBV5-1; clone size: NA; CDR3 DNA: TGCGCCAGCAGTCCCGTCGGTAGCGGGAGTACAGATACGCAGTATTTT; CDR3 protein: CASSPVGSGSTDTQYF
J gene: TRBJ2-5; D gene: TRBD1; V gene: TRBV28; clone size: NA; CDR3 DNA: TGTGCCAGCAGTATCCCCTCACAGGGGGCGAACCAAGAGACCCAGTACTTC; CDR3 protein: CASSIPSQGANQETQYF
J gene: TRBJ2-5; D gene: NA; V gene: TRBV24-1; clone size: medium-sized; CDR3 DNA: TGTGCCACCAGTGATTTCCGGTCACCCAAAGAGACCCAGTACTTC; CDR3 protein: CATSDFRSPKETQYF
J gene: TRBJ2-1; D gene: TRBD2; V gene: TRBV6-2/TRBV6-3; clone size: NA; CDR3 DNA: TGTGCCAGCAGTTACCCGAGGGTAGCGGGGGACAATGAGCAGTTCTTC; CDR3 protein: CASSYPRVAGDNEQFF
J gene: TRBJ2-5; D gene: TRBD2; V gene: TRBV10-3; clone size: NA; CDR3 DNA: TGTGCCATCAGTGAAACGGGGGGGTCCCAGACCCAGTACTTC; CDR3 protein: CAISETGGSQTQYF
J gene: TRBJ2-1; D gene: TRBD2; V gene: TRBV6-1; clone size: NA; CDR3 DNA: TGTGCCAGCAGTGGTATAGGGGGCGGGAGGGACAATGAGCAGTTCTTC; CDR3 protein: CASSGIGGGRDNEQFF
J gene: TRBJ1-3; D gene: NA; V gene: TRBV5-5; clone size: NA; CDR3 DNA: TGTGCCAGCAGCTGGAGATTAGGGGAAGTAGGTGGAAACACCATATATTTT; CDR3 protein: CASSWRLGEVGGNTIYF